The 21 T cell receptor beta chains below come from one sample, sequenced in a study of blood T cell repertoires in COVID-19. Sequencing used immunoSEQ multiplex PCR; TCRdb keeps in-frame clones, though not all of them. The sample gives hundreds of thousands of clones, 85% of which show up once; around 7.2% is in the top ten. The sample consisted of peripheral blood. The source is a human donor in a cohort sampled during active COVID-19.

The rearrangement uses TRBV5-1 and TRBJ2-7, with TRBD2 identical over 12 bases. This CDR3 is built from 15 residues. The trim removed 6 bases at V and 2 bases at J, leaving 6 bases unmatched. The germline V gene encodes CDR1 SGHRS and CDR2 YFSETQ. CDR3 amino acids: CASKGGLAGTYEQYF. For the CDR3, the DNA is TGCGCCAGCAAGGGGGGACTAGCGGGCACCTACGAGCAGTACTTC.

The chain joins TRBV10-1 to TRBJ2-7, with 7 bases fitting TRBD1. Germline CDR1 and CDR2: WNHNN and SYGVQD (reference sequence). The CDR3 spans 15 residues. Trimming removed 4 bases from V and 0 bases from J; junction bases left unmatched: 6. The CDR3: CASSVGRQGSYEQYF. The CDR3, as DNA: TGCGCCAGCAGTGTAGGGAGACAGGGCTCCTACGAGCAGTACTTC.

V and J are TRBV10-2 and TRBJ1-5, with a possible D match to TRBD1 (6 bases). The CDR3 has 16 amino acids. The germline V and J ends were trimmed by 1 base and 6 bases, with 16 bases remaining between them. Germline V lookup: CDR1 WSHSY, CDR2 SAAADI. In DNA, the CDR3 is TGCGCCAGCAGTGAGTTTCGGGGGGGGCTTAGTCAGCCCCAGCATTTT. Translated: CASSEFRGGLSQPQHF.

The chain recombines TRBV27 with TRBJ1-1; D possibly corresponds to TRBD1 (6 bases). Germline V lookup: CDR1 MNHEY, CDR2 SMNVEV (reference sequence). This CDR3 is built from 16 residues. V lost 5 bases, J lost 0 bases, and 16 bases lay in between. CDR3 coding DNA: TGTGCCAGCAGTCCACACAGGGTTACCATGAACACTGAAGCTTTCTTT. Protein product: CASSPHRVTMNTEAFF.

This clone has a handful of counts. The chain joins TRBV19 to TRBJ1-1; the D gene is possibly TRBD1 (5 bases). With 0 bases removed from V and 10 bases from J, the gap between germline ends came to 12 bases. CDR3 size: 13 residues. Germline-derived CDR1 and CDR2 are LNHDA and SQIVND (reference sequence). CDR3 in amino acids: CASSIEDRGIAFF. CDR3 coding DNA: TGTGCCAGTAGTATAGAGGACCGGGGGATAGCTTTCTTT.

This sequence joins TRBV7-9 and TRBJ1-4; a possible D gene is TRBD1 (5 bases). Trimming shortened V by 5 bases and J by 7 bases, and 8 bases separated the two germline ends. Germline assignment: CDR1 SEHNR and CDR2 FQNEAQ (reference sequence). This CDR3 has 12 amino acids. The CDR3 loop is CASSPQGEKLFF. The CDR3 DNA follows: TGTGCCAGCAGCCCTCAGGGTGAAAAACTGTTTTTT.

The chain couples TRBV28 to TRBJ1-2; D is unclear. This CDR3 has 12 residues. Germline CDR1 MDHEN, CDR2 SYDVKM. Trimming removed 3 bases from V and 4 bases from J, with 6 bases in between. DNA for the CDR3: TGTGCCAGCAGTTTGGGCGCCTATGGCTACACCTTC. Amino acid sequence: CASSLGAYGYTF.

CDR3 DNA sequence: TGTGCCAGCAGCCACTCGGGACAGGGCATTTCACCCCTCCACTTT. Encoded protein: CASSHSGQGISPLHF. The J gene is TRBJ1-6, the V gene TRBV7-6; 9 nucleotides match TRBD1. J was trimmed by 9 bases and V by 5 bases; bases with no gene match: 8. Germline lookup yields CDR1 SGHVS and CDR2 FNYEAQ. This CDR3 is built from 15 residues.

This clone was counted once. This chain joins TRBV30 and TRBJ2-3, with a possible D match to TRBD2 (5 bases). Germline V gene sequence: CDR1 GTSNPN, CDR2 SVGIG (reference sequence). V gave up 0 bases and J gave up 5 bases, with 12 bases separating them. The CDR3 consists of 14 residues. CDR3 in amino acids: CAWSVAAGGDTQYF. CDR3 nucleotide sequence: TGTGCCTGGAGTGTAGCGGCCGGTGGAGATACGCAGTATTTT.

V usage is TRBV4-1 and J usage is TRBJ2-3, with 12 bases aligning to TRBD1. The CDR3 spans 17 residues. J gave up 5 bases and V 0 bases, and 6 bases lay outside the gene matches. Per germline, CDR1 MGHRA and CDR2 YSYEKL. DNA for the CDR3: TGCGCCAGCAGCCAAGATCGGGGGACAGGGGGCGAAGATACGCAGTATTTT. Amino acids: CASSQDRGTGGEDTQYF.

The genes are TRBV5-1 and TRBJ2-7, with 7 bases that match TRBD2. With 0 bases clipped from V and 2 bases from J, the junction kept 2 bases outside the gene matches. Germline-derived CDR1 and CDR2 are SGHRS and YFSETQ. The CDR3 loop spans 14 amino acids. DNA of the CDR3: TGCGCCAGCAGCTTGGGAGGGAGGGCCTACGAGCAGTACTTC. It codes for CASSLGGRAYEQYF.

The CDR3 loop is CASSTWDRGYGYTF. The CDR3 nucleotides read TGCGCCAGCAGCACCTGGGACAGGGGATACGGCTACACCTTC. This chain connects TRBV5-1 to TRBJ1-2; 10 nucleotides match TRBD1. Germline V gene data show CDR1 as SGHRS and CDR2 as YFSETQ. V was pared by 4 bases and J by 8 bases, with 8 bases of the junction left unmatched. The CDR3 consists of 14 residues. Drawing the rest from reference TRBV5-1 and TRBJ1-2, the complete variable domain is KAGVTQTPRYLIKTRGQQVTLSCSPISGHRSVSWYQQTPGQGLQFLFEYFSETQRNKGNFPGRFSGRQFSNSRSEMNVSTLELGDSALYLCASSTWDRGYGYTFGSGTRLTVV.

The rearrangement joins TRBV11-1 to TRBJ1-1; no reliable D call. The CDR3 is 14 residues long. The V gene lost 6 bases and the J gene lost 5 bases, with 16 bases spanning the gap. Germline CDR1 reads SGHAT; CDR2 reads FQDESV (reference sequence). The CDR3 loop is CASRHSFPGTEAFF. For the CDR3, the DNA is TGTGCCAGCAGGCACAGCTTTCCGGGGACTGAAGCTTTCTTT.

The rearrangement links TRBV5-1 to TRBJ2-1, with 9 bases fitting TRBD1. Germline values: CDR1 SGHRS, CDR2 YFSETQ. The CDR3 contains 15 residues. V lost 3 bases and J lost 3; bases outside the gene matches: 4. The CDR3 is CASSWGTGFYNEQFF. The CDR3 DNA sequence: TGCGCCAGCAGCTGGGGGACAGGGTTCTACAATGAGCAGTTCTTC.

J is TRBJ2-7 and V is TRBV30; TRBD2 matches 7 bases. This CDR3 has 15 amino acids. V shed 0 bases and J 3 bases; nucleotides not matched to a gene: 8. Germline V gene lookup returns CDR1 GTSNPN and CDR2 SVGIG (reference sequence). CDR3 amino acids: CAWSVGSGQFYEQYF. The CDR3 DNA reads TGTGCCTGGAGTGTAGGTAGCGGGCAGTTCTACGAGCAGTACTTC.

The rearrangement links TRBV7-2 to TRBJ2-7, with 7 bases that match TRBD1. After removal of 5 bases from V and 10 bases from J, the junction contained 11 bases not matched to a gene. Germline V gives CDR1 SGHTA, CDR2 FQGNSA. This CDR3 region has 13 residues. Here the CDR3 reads CASSPSRDSHQYF. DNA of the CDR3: TGTGCCAGCAGCCCCAGCCGGGACAGCCACCAGTACTTC.

CDR3 nucleotide sequence: TGTGCCAGCAGCCCGGATTCGGCGGGGGAAAAACTGTTTTTT. Its translation: CASSPDSAGEKLFF. This chain joins TRBV6-5 and TRBJ1-4, with unresolved D. V lost 6 bases and J 8 bases, leaving 16 bases between the germline ends. Germline V gives CDR1 MNHEY, CDR2 SVGAGI. The CDR3 totals 14 residues.

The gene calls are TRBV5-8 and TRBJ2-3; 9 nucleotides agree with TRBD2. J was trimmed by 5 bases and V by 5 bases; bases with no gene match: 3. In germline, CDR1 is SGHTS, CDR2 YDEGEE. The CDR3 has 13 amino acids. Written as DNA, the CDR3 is TGTGCCAGCAGAGCTAGCGGGGAAGATACGCAGTATTTT. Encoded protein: CASRASGEDTQYF.

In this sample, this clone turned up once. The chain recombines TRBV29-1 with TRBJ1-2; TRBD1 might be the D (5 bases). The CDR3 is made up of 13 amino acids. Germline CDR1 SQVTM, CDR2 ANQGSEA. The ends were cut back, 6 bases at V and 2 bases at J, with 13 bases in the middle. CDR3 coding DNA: TGCAGCGTCCCTCGGGGGGGGAACTATGGCTACACCTTC. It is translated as CSVPRGGNYGYTF.

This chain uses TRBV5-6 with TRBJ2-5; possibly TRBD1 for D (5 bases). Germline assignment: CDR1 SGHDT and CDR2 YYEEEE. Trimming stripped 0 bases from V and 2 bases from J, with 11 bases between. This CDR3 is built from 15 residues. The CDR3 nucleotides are TGTGCCAGCAGCTTGGAAACAGGCATACAAGAGACCCAGTACTTC. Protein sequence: CASSLETGIQETQYF.

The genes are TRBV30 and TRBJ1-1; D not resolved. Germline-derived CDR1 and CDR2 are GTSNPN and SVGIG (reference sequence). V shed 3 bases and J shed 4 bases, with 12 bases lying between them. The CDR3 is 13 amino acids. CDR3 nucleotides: TGTGCCTGGAGGGTAAAAGCGGGCACTGAAGCTTTCTTT. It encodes CAWRVKAGTEAFF.